This TCR beta chain was recorded in a study of cytomegalovirus exposure and HLA in healthy donors. General study points: It has been reported that TCR beta sequences accurately predicted the HLA-A and HLA-B alleles of most subjects.

The PCR used 60 Vbeta and 13 Jbeta primers. Profiled with immunoSEQ multiplex PCR; TCRdb holds only in-frame clones, not every one. This table has 150,000 to 200,000 clones, about 65% appearing once. To note about this clone: Its matching antigen is unknown.

This receptor was identified in a girl aged 10 to 17 in good health and CMV-seronegative. Material for sequencing was PBMCs.

The CDR3 DNA is TGTGCCAGCAGCTTAGGACAGGGTGTTGGCTACACCTTC. Protein sequence: CASSLGQGVGYTF. The gene calls are TRBV11-3 and TRBJ1-2; 7 bases fit TRBD1. The CDR3 totals 13 residues. V lost 1 base and J lost 7; bases outside the gene matches: 3. CDR1 is SGHNT and CDR2 is YENEEA in the germline V gene.